These 6 T cell receptor beta chains were sequenced from one sample in a study of T cell repertoires in cytomegalovirus infection. MiXCR was run by TCRdb on the reads, yielding one entry per CDR3 protein. The top ten hold roughly 14% of the sample, which has about 310,000 distinct CDR3 sequences, around a quarter seen once. These TCRs are of unknown antigen specificity. Sequencing used cultured PBMCs, obtained from culture after CMV antigen stimulation. All receptors come from a human donor in good health (CMV status not recorded). Some clones in this sample may be carry-over from other donors' samples.

This clonotype was seen a few times. The chain joins TRBV5-4 to TRBJ1-6; D gene uncertain. Germline values: CDR1 SGHNT, CDR2 YYREEE (reference sequence). V lost 4 bases to trimming and J lost 8 bases, with 16 bases between them. This CDR3 has 15 residues. The CDR3 DNA is TGTGCCAGCAGCCCGTCCAGTGGGGAGCATTCACCCCTCCACTTT. This sequence encodes CASSPSSGEHSPLHF.

This clonotype has at least ten counts. The chain recombines TRBV19 with TRBJ1-1; TRBD1 is a possible D gene (5 bases). The length of the CDR3 is 14 residues. From germline, CDR1 is LNHDA and CDR2 SQIVND (reference sequence). The V end lost 3 bases, the J end lost 1 base, and 9 bases lay between the germline ends. The CDR3 bases are TGTGCCAGTAGTATCGGGACTGAGAACACTGAAGCTTTCTTT. The encoded protein is CASSIGTENTEAFF.

In its sample, this clonotype was seen many times. The J gene is TRBJ2-1, the V gene TRBV10-3, with 11 bases aligning to TRBD1. CDR1 is ENHRY and CDR2 is SYGVKD in the germline V gene. Germline trimming cut 2 bases from V and 8 bases from J; bases unmatched to any gene: 5. The CDR3 contains 15 residues. This chain's CDR3 is CAISERTGGRDEQFF. The CDR3 nucleotides read TGTGCCATCAGTGAGCGGACAGGGGGCAGGGATGAGCAGTTCTTC.

J is TRBJ1-1 and V is TRBV6-1; the match to TRBD1 covers 7 bases. V lost 6 bases and J lost 3; bases outside the gene matches: 13. Germline CDR1 is MNHNS and CDR2 is SASEGT. This CDR3 contains 16 residues. DNA for the CDR3: TGTGCCAGCAGCCCGGGGACAGCCACCCGAGACACTGAAGCTTTCTTT. As protein: CASSPGTATRDTEAFF.

The chain carries TRBV28 and TRBJ2-2; D not resolved. Germline loops: CDR1 MDHEN, CDR2 SYDVKM. CDR3 size: 13 residues. Trimming shortened V by 6 bases and J by 4 bases, and 9 bases separated the two germline ends. CDR3: CASSPQATGELFF. The CDR3 DNA is TGTGCCAGCAGCCCGCAGGCCACCGGGGAGCTGTTTTTT.

The V call is TRBV6-1, the J call TRBJ1-3; D remains ambiguous. Germline V gene data show CDR1 as MNHNS and CDR2 as SASEGT. This CDR3 has 15 residues. Trimming cost V 2 bases and J 4 bases, with 12 bases left between them. CDR3 sequence reads: CASSEYPNLGNTIYF. In DNA form, the CDR3 reads TGTGCCAGCAGTGAATATCCGAACCTCGGAAACACCATATATTTT.